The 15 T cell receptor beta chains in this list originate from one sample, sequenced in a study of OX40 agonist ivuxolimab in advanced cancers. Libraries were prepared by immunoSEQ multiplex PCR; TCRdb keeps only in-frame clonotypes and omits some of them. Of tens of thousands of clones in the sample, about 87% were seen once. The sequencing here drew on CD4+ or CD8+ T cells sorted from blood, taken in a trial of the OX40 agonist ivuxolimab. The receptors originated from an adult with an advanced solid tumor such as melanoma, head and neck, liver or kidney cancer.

The CDR3 is CASSRTGNSPLHF. In nucleotides, the CDR3 is TGTGCCAGCAGTCGAACAGGAAATTCACCCCTCCACTTT. This chain links TRBV6-5 with TRBJ1-6, with D possibly TRBD1 on 5 matching bases. V was clipped by 5 bases and J by 7 bases, with 9 bases between them. This CDR3 is 13 amino acids long. CDR1 is MNHEY, CDR2 SVGAGI, per germline.

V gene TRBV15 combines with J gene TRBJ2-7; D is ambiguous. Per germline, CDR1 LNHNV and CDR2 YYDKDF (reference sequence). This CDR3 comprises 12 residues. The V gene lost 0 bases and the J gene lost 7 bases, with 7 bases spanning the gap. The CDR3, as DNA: TGTGCCACCAGCAGAGATTGGTCAGAGCAGTACTTC. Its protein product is CATSRDWSEQYF. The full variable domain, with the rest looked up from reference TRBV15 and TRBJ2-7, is DAMVIQNPRYQVTQFGKPVTLSCSQTLNHNVMYWYQQKSSQAPKLLFHYYDKDFNNEADTPDNFQSRRPNTSFCFLDIRSPGLGDTAMYLCATSRDWSEQYFGPGTRLTVT.

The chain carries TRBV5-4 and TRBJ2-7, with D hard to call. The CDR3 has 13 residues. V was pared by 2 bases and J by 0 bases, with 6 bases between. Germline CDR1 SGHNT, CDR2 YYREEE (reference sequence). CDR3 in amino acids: CASSLSSSYEQYF. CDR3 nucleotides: TGTGCCAGCAGCTTAAGTAGCTCCTACGAGCAGTACTTC. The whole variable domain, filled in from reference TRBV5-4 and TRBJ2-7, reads ETGVTQSPTHLIKTRGQQVTLRCSSQSGHNTVSWYQQALGQGPQFIFQYYREEENGRGNFPPRFSGLQFPNYSSELNVNALELDDSALYLCASSLSSSYEQYFGPGTRLTVT.

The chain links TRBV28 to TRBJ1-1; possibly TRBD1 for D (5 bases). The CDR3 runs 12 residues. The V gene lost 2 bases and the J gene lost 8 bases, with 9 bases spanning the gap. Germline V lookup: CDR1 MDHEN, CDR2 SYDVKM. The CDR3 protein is CASSLEQVEAFF. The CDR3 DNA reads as TGTGCCAGCAGTTTAGAACAGGTAGAAGCTTTCTTT.

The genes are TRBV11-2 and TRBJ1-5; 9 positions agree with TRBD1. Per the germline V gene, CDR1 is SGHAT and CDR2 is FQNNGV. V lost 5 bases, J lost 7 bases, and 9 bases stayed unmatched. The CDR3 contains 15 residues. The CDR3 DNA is TGTGCCAGCAGCCCCTCGACAGGGGGAGAACAGCCCCAGCATTTT. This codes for CASSPSTGGEQPQHF.

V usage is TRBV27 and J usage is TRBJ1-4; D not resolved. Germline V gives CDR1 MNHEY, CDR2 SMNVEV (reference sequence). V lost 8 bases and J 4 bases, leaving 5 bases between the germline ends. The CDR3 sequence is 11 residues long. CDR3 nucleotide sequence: TGTGCCAGCCGAAGTAATGAAAAACTGTTTTTT. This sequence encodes CASRSNEKLFF.

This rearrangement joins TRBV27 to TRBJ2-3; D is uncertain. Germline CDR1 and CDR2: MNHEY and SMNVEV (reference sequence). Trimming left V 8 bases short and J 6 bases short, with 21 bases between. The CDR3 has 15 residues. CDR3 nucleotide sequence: TGTGCCAGCGGATCTCGAGGCTCTCCCGGGGATACGCAGTATTTT. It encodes CASGSRGSPGDTQYF.

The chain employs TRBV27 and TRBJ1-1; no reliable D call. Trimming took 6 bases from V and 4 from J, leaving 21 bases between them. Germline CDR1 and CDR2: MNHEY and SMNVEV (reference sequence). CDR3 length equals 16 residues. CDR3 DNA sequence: TGTGCCAGCAGCCCTCCCCCGCTGACCCGGGGCACTGAAGCTTTCTTT. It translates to CASSPPPLTRGTEAFF.

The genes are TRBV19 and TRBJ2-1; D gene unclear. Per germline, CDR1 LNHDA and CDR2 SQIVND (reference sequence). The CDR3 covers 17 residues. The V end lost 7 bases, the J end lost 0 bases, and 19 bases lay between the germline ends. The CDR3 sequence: CASTLRGFRSSYNEQFF. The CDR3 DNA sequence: TGTGCCAGTACCCTAAGAGGATTCCGGAGCTCCTACAATGAGCAGTTCTTC.

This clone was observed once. The CDR3 is CASSISSSYNEQFF. The CDR3 DNA reads as TGTGCCAGCAGCATTTCTAGCTCCTACAATGAGCAGTTCTTC. This sequence joins TRBV7-9 and TRBJ2-1; D call uncertain. This CDR3 region has 14 residues. CDR1 is SEHNR and CDR2 is FQNEAQ in the germline V gene (reference sequence). Between the trimmed V and J ends, which lost 5 bases and 0 bases, there was a span of 8 bases.

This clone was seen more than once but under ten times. DNA for the CDR3: TGTGCCAGCAGCTTAGATTTTGTTGGAGCTTTCTACGGCTACACCTTC. This translates into CASSLDFVGAFYGYTF. The chain couples TRBV11-2 to TRBJ1-2, with D hard to call. The germline V gene encodes CDR1 SGHAT and CDR2 FQNNGV. Trimming removed 0 bases at V and 8 bases at J, with 19 bases between. The CDR3 contains 16 residues.

In DNA form, the CDR3 reads TGTGCCAGCAGCTTAGTTTACGAGCAGTACTTC. Residues: CASSLVYEQYF. V usage is TRBV7-9 and J usage is TRBJ2-7, with D unresolved. Trimming cost V 1 base and J 4 bases, with 2 bases left between them. Per germline, CDR1 SEHNR and CDR2 FQNEAQ (reference sequence). The CDR3 is 11 residues long.

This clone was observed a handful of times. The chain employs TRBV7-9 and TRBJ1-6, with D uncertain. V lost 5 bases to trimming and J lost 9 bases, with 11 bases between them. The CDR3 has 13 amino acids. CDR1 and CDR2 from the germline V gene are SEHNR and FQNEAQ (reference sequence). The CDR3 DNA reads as TGTGCCAGCAGCCTGGTTACTGTTTCACCCCTCCACTTT. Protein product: CASSLVTVSPLHF.

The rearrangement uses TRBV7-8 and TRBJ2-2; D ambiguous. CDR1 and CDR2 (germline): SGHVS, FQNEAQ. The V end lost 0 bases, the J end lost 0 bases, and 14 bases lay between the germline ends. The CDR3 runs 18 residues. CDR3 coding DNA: TGTGCCAGCAGCTTAGCGCGAGGAAGCCGAGCGAACACCGGGGAGCTGTTTTTT. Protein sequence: CASSLARGSRANTGELFF.

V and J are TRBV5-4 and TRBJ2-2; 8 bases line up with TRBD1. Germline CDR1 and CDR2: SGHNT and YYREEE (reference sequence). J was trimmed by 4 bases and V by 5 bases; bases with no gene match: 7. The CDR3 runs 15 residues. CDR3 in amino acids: CASRLDRGGTGELFF. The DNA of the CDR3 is TGTGCCAGCAGGCTAGACAGGGGAGGCACCGGGGAGCTGTTTTTT.